Listed here are 26 T cell receptor beta chains from one sample, sequenced in a study of T cells expressing NK-cell markers. For each CDR3 protein, TCRdb gives one entry from its re-call of the 5' RACE reads, without DNA. The table counts about 460,000 distinct CDR3 sequences; under 1.5% lies in the top ten. The source material was blood T cells: a sorted CD56 or NKG2C T cell subset, CD4+ or CD8+ T cells, or bulk PBMC T cells (not recorded which). These receptors all stem from a woman aged 45-60 years in good health.

The gene calls are TRBV5-6 and TRBJ1-2; TCRdb returns TRBD1, unconfirmable since there is no DNA. CDR1 is SGHDT and CDR2 is YYEEEE in the germline V gene. The CDR3 consists of 16 residues. CDR3 loop: CASSLSSTGVSYGYTF.

The rearrangement joins TRBV12-3 or TRBV12-4 to TRBJ2-5; TCRdb selects TRBD2, and the lack of DNA leaves this call unchecked. This CDR3 spans 14 amino acids. CDR3 protein: CASSMLGVRETQYF.

The J gene is TRBJ1-2, the V gene TRBV12-3 or TRBV12-4. The CDR3 totals 14 residues. CDR3 region: CASSLALRSSGYTF.

The rearrangement uses TRBV15 and TRBJ1-2. The CDR3 spans 14 residues. Germline V gene data show CDR1 as LNHNV and CDR2 as YYDKDF (reference sequence). The CDR3 protein is CATSIRRRVEGYTF.

This chain links TRBV3-1 with TRBJ1-1. Germline lookup yields CDR1 LGHDT and CDR2 YNNKEL (reference sequence). The CDR3 length is 15 residues. CDR3 residues: CASSQEVKPYTEAFF. The variable domain in full, with the rest retrieved from reference TRBV3-1 and TRBJ1-1, is DTAVSQTPKYLVTQMGNDKSIKCEQNLGHDTMYWYKQDSKKFLKIMFSYNNKELIINETVPNRFSPKSPDKAHLNLHINSLELGDSAVYFCASSQEVKPYTEAFFGQGTRLTVV.

This chain links TRBV4-2 with TRBJ1-1. Germline assignment: CDR1 LGHNA and CDR2 YNFKEQ. The CDR3 is 15 residues long. CDR3 region: CASSQDGSSSTEAFF.

This chain uses TRBV9 with TRBJ2-2; the D gene TCRdb calls, TRBD2, cannot be checked with no DNA. This CDR3 is 17 amino acids long. Germline CDR1 is SGDLS and CDR2 is YYNGEE. Here the CDR3 reads CASSVLLGGTFAGELFF.

V is TRBV28 and J is TRBJ1-5; TCRdb designates TRBD1, a call that cannot be tested without DNA. The CDR3 consists of 12 residues. From germline, CDR1 is MDHEN and CDR2 SYDVKM. The CDR3 spells CASGGEGQPQHF.

This CDR3 is CATNRDAGWGYGYTF. The rearrangement joins TRBV2 to TRBJ1-2; no DNA is available, so the TRBD1 call from TCRdb remains unchecked. The V gene's germline CDR1 is SNHLY and CDR2 FYNNEI. The CDR3 has 15 amino acids.

The V and J genes are TRBV27 and TRBJ1-4. Germline values: CDR1 MNHEY, CDR2 SMNVEV (reference sequence). The CDR3 runs to 13 residues. The CDR3: CASRPNIGEKLFF. The complete variable domain, with remaining parts taken from reference TRBV27 and TRBJ1-4, reads EAQVTQNPRYLITVTGKKLTVTCSQNMNHEYMSWYRQDPGLGLRQIYYSMNVEVTDKGDVPEGYKVSRKEKRNFPLILESPSPNQTSLYFCASRPNIGEKLFFGSGTQLSVL.

The V gene is TRBV4-2, the J gene TRBJ2-1; the TCRdb call, TRBD2, lacks DNA for checking. CDR3 size: 16 residues. The germline CDR1 and CDR2 sequences are LGHNA and YNFKEQ. CDR3 region: CASSQGGTSGADEQFF.

CDR3 in amino acids: CASSYPSGTGVYGYTF. The J gene is TRBJ1-2, the V gene TRBV12-3 or TRBV12-4; no DNA is available, so the TRBD1 call from TCRdb remains unchecked. CDR3 size: 16 residues.

The chain links TRBV4-2 to TRBJ1-4. Germline V CDR1 and CDR2: LGHNA, YNFKEQ. The length of the CDR3 is 15 residues. CDR3 amino acids: CASSQERVANEKLFF.

The rearrangement uses TRBV14 and TRBJ2-5; TCRdb proposes TRBD2, but this gene call is untestable without DNA. In germline, CDR1 is SGHDN, CDR2 FVKESK. The CDR3 runs to 14 residues. The CDR3 sequence: CATSPAGVQETQYF. Full variable domain (outside the CDR3, taken from reference TRBV14 and TRBJ2-5): EAGVTQFPSHSVIEKGQTVTLRCDPISGHDNLYWYRRVMGKEIKFLLHFVKESKQDESGMPNNRFLAERTGGTYSTLKVQPAELEDSGVYFCATSPAGVQETQYFGPGTRLLVL.

The chain links TRBV24-1 to TRBJ2-1; TCRdb selects TRBD2, and the lack of DNA leaves this call unchecked. Germline values: CDR1 KGHDR, CDR2 SFDVKD. CDR3 length: 15 amino acids. The CDR3 protein is CATSDSGLALREQFF.

The gene calls are TRBV29-1 and TRBJ2-4; there is no DNA to check the TCRdb D call of TRBD1. Per the germline V gene, CDR1 is SQVTM and CDR2 is ANQGSEA. CDR3 length: 12 residues. CDR3 sequence: CSVETGVDIQYF.

This chain joins TRBV10-3 and TRBJ2-3; TCRdb designates TRBD2, a call that cannot be tested without DNA. Germline CDR1 and CDR2: ENHRY and SYGVKD. The CDR3 covers 18 residues. The CDR3 sequence: CAISRQSGSSTSTDTQYF.

The chain combines TRBV11-2 with TRBJ1-3. From germline, CDR1 is SGHAT and CDR2 FQNNGV. The CDR3 totals 17 residues. The CDR3 spells CASSLGPGLSSGNTIYF.

The V gene is TRBV6-5, the J gene TRBJ2-6. This CDR3 is 15 amino acids long. The germline V gene encodes CDR1 MNHEY and CDR2 SVGAGI. CDR3 sequence reads: CATQNHNPGANVLTF.

The rearrangement links TRBV24-1 to TRBJ1-5; absent DNA, TCRdb's TRBD1 call cannot be checked. The length of the CDR3 is 15 residues. Per the germline V gene, CDR1 is KGHDR and CDR2 is SFDVKD. CDR3 in amino acids: CATKEGQGGDQPQHF.

The chain is built from TRBV24-1 and TRBJ2-2; without DNA, the TCRdb call of TRBD1 cannot be checked. The germline gives CDR1 KGHDR, CDR2 SFDVKD. The CDR3 loop spans 13 amino acids. The CDR3: CATTDRVAGELFF.

The chain has TRBV12-3 or TRBV12-4 and TRBJ1-5. This CDR3 is built from 16 residues. Here the CDR3 reads CASSTLTGEGNQPQHF.

The chain employs TRBV29-1 and TRBJ2-5; there is no DNA to check the TCRdb D call of TRBD2. Germline V lookup: CDR1 SQVTM, CDR2 ANQGSEA. CDR3 length: 14 residues. CDR3 sequence reads: CSVEGRAFQETQYF.

CDR3 protein: CASSQGENTQYF. This chain joins TRBV3-1 and TRBJ2-3; TCRdb gives TRBD1 as the D gene, but with no DNA this cannot be confirmed. This CDR3 has 12 residues. CDR1 is LGHDT and CDR2 is YNNKEL in the germline V gene (reference sequence).

This chain uses TRBV15 with TRBJ2-3; TCRdb reports TRBD2, a call that lacks DNA to check it against. Looked up from germline, CDR1 is LNHNV and CDR2 is YYDKDF (reference sequence). This CDR3 region has 15 residues. CDR3 sequence: CATSGTSGWSDTQYF.

The rearrangement joins TRBV9 to TRBJ2-2; TCRdb calls TRBD1, which cannot be checked without DNA. This CDR3 comprises 14 residues. In germline, CDR1 is SGDLS, CDR2 YYNGEE. CDR3 sequence: CASSPPWGAGELFF.